This is a list of T cell receptor beta chains from one sample in a study of OX40 agonist ivuxolimab in advanced cancers. The method was immunoSEQ multiplex PCR; TCRdb's version includes in-frame clones alone and lacks a portion of them. The sample has some 58,000 clones; approximately 90% are singletons. The specimen comprised CD4+ or CD8+ T cells sorted from blood, sampled in a trial of the OX40 agonist ivuxolimab. Every receptor here comes from an adult with an advanced solid tumor such as melanoma, head and neck, liver or kidney cancer. The CDR3 runs from the conserved cysteine through the conserved F or W. A D gene is named only where the DNA matches it firmly. Where a row states a size, it is once, few, many or the class of an expanded clone; other rows omit it.

abundance | d_gene | j_gene | v_gene | CDR3nt | CDR3aa
. | . | TRBJ2-1 | TRBV5-4 | TGTGCCAGCAGCGGCCCGGGGGAGCAGTTCTTC | CASSGPGEQFF
few | TRBD2 | TRBJ2-3 | TRBV7-6 | TGTGCCAGCAGCTCCGGACTAGCAGCTAACACAGATACGCAGTATTTT | CASSSGLAANTDTQYF
. | TRBD2 | TRBJ2-2 | TRBV11-2 | TGTGCCAGCAGCCCCCGGACTAGCGGGAGGGCGGGGGAGCTGTTTTTT | CASSPRTSGRAGELFF
. | . | TRBJ2-7 | TRBV4-3 | TGCGCCAGCAGCCAAGACGTCAGCTCGCCCTACGAGCAGTACTTC | CASSQDVSSPYEQYF
. | . | TRBJ2-4 | TRBV7-6 | TGTGCCAGCAGCTTCGGGGGACTCAACCACATTCAGTACTTC | CASSFGGLNHIQYF
. | TRBD2 | TRBJ2-7 | TRBV7-9 | TGTGCCAGCAGCTTCACTAGCGGGAGAGGCGAGCAGTACTTC | CASSFTSGRGEQYF
. | . | TRBJ2-1 | TRBV6-1 | TGTGCCAGCAGGTCGTCAGGCCTCAATGAGCAGTTCTTC | CASRSSGLNEQFF
. | . | TRBJ2-7 | TRBV7-9 | TGTGCCAGCAGCTTAGGTGGGAGCGTTAAGCAGTACTTC | CASSLGGSVKQYF
. | TRBD1 | TRBJ1-2 | TRBV28 | TGTGCCAGCAGTTTCGGGACAGGGGGGTACGTGCGGGGCTACACCTTC | CASSFGTGGYVRGYTF
. | . | TRBJ2-1 | TRBV7-8 | TGTGCCAGCAGCTTAGATATCTACAATGAGCAGTTCTTC | CASSLDIYNEQFF
. | . | TRBJ2-1 | TRBV30 | TGTGCCTGGAGTGCCGCTACTTGGCAGTTCTTC | CAWSAATWQFF
once | . | TRBJ2-1 | TRBV11-2 | TGTGCCAGCAGCTTAACCCCCCAGGGTGAGCAGTTCTTC | CASSLTPQGEQFF
. | . | TRBJ2-1 | TRBV4-2 | TGTGCCAGCAGCCAAGAGGAAAGAACTGCCAATGAGCAGTTCTTC | CASSQEERTANEQFF
. | . | TRBJ1-3 | TRBV28 | TGTGCCAGCAGGCTAGGTTCCTCTGGAAACACCATATATTTT | CASRLGSSGNTIYF